This T cell receptor beta chain appears in the sequencing data of a study of T-cell reconstitution after alpha-beta-depleted transplantation in children (dated by TCRdb to 2016 to 2017). Regarding the study in general: T-cell immune reconstitution after TCRalphabeta/CD19-depleted allogeneic hematopoietic cell transplantation in children was quantitatively tracked in the study by means of TCR repertoire profiling.

Libraries came from PCR. The sequencer listed for this sample is Illumina HiSeq 2500. TCR library preparation used molecular barcoding, with unique molecular identifiers applied to normalize quantification of the TCRbeta repertoire. The public reads were reprocessed in TCRdb via fastp at Q25 and MiXCR, keeping in-frame beta chains. Rows with one shared CDR3 protein collapse into an entry with the most common genes and DNA. For this sample the table gives about 500,000 distinct CDR3 sequences, of which 32% were detected only once. The ten largest clones capture 2% to 3% of the sample. This clonotype appeared a few times. The antigen this receptor binds is unknown. One base away there is no much larger clone; base qualities are not given. The V and J ends are trimmed by 5 bases and 0 bases, leaving 11 bases between them. Based on the germline V gene (reference sequence), the CDR1 and CDR2 sequences are GTSNPN and SVGIG. The CDR3 sequence holds 14 residues, the cysteine and phenylalanine included. Of the read, only the CDR3 DNA is kept; its 42 bases are in frame from base 1.

The material sequenced was PBMCs from the stem cell graft donor, taken from the stem cell graft. This receptor was obtained from a human donor who donated a stem cell graft to a child with aplastic anemia. Rearrangement joined TRBV30 to TRBJ2-1; no confident D gene assignment can be made. Here the CDR3 is given as CAWDAQSSYNEQFF. The nucleotide sequence is given as TGTGCCTGGGACGCTCAGAGCTCCTACAATGAGCAGTTCTTC.